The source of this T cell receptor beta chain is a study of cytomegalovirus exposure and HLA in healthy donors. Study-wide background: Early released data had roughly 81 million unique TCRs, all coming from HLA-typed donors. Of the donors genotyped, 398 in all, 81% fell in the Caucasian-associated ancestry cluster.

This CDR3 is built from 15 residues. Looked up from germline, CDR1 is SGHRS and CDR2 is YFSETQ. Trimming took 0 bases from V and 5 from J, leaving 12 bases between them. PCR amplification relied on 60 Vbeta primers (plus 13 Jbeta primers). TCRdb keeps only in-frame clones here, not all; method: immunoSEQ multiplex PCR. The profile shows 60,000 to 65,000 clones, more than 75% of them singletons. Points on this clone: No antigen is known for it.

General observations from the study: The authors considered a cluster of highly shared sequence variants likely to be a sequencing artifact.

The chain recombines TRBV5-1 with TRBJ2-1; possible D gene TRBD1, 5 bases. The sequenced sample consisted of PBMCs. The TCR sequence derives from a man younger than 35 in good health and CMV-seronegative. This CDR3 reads CASSLDPGIHNEQFF. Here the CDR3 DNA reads TGCGCCAGCAGCTTGGATCCAGGGATTCACAATGAGCAGTTCTTC.